The clone carrying this T cell receptor (beta chain) was seen only a few times. The antigen is not known. The data belong to a study of beta chain features in type 1 diabetes. Study-wide results and caveats: Within each of all four CD4+ subsets, Type 1 diabetes patients had TCRB CDR3s that were moderately but significantly shorter.

After removal of 3 bases from V and 3 bases from J, the junction contained 0 bases not matched to a gene. CDR1 is SGDLS and CDR2 is YYNGEE in the germline V gene. The CDR3 runs 13 residues. Since all of the isolated RNA was reverse transcribed, expressed TCRB transcripts were what got sequenced. Repertoires were generated with immunoSEQ multiplex PCR, while TCRdb's copy carries only in-frame clones and drops some. The table includes roughly 140,000 clones, over 9% detected once. Sequenced material: central memory CD4+ T cells from blood. This TCR came from a man younger than 40 with type 1 diabetes. The chain recombines TRBV9 with TRBJ2-5; TRBD2 aligns across 9 bases. The CDR3 nucleotides read TGTGCCAGCAGCGGACTAGCGGAAGAGACCCAGTACTTC. Translated, it gives CASSGLAEETQYF. Full variable domain (outside the CDR3, taken from reference TRBV9 and TRBJ2-5): DSGVTQTPKHLITATGQRVTLRCSPRSGDLSVYWYQQSLDQGLQFLIQYYNGEERAKGNILERFSAQQFPDLHSELNLSSLELGDSALYFCASSGLAEETQYFGPGTRLLVL.